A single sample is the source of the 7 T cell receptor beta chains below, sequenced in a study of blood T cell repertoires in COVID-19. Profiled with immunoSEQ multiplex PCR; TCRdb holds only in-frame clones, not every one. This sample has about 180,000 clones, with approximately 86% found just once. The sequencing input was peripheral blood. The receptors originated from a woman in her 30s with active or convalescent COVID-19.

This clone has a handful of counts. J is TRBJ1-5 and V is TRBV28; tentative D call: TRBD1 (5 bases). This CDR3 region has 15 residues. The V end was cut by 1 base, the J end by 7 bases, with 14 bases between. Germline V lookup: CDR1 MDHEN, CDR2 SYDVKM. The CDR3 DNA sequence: TGTGCCAGCAGTTTATTAGGCAGGGCCGGCCAGCCCCAGCATTTT. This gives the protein CASSLLGRAGQPQHF.

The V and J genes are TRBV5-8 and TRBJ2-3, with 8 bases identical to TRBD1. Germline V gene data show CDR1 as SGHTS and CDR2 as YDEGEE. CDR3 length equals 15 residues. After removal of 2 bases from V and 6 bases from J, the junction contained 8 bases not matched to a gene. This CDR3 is CASSLGQGATDTQYF. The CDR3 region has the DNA TGTGCCAGCAGCTTAGGGCAGGGGGCAACCGATACGCAGTATTTT.

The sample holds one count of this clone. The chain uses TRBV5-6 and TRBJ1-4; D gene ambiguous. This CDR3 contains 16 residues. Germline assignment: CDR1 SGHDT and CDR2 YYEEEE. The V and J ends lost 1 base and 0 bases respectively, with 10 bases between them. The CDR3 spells CASSLMPLTTNEKLFF. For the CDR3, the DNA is TGTGCCAGCAGCTTGATGCCACTCACAACTAATGAAAAACTGTTTTTT.

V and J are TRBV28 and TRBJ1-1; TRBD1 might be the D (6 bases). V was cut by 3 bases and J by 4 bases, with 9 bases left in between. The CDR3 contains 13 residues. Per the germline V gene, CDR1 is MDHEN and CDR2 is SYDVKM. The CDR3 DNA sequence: TGTGCCAGCAGTTTGGGAGGGGGCACTGAAGCTTTCTTT. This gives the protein CASSLGGGTEAFF.

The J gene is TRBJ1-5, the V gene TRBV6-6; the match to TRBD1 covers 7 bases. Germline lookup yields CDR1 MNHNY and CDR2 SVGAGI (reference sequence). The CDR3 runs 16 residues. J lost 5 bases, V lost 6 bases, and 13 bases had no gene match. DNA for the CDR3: TGTGCCAGCAGACTCAGAGACAGGGCGGGCGATCAGCCCCAGCATTTT. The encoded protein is CASRLRDRAGDQPQHF.

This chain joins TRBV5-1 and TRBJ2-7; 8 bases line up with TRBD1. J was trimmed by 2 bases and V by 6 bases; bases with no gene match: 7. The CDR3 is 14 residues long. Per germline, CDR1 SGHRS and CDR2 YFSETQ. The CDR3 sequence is CASTKTGGAYEQYF. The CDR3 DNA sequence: TGCGCCAGCACCAAAACAGGGGGAGCCTACGAGCAGTACTTC.

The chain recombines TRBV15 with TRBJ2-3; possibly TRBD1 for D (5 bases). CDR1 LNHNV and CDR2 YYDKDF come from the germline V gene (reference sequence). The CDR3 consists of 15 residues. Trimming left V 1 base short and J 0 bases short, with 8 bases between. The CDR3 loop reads CATSRGGASTDTQYF. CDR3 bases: TGTGCCACCAGCAGAGGTGGGGCTAGCACAGATACGCAGTATTTT.